Presented here are 24 T cell receptor beta chains from one specimen sequenced in a study of CD8+CD57+ T cells in acquired aplastic anemia. CD8+CD57+ cell expansion, shown by flow cytometry, had occurred in the patients selected for sequencing. Genomic DNA templated the TCR beta VDJ and CDR3 profiling. TCRdb ran MiXCR on the reads and lists one entry per CDR3 protein. The sample contains 120,000 or so distinct CDR3 sequences, nearly 40% of which appear only once. Sequencing used sorted CD4+, CD8+, or CD8+CD57+ T cells (not recorded which) from PBMCs. All receptors derive from a human donor with aplastic anemia.

There are many counts of this clonotype. As DNA, the CDR3 is TGTGCCACCAGCAGAGGGGCAGGGTCGCGCACTGAAGCTTTCTTT. Translated: CATSRGAGSRTEAFF. The chain joins TRBV15 to TRBJ1-1, with D perhaps matching TRBD1 (5 bases). Between the trimmed V and J ends, which lost 1 base and 4 bases, there was a span of 13 bases. Germline CDR1 and CDR2: LNHNV and YYDKDF (reference sequence). The length of the CDR3 is 15 residues.

There are many counts of this clonotype. This chain connects TRBV9 to TRBJ2-5; D might be TRBD2 (6 bases). The ends were cut back, 2 bases at V and 5 bases at J, with 22 bases in the middle. Germline CDR1 SGDLS, CDR2 YYNGEE. The CDR3 has 17 amino acids. The CDR3 protein is CASSVRTGLGGGETQYF. In DNA form, the CDR3 reads TGTGCCAGCAGCGTCCGGACCGGCCTCGGAGGAGGGGAGACCCAGTACTTC.

A few counts support this clonotype. Since a much larger clone is just one base distant, this may be a read error. The chain employs TRBV5-4 and TRBJ1-5; the D gene is possibly TRBD1 (6 bases). V dropped 5 bases and J dropped 11 bases, with 17 bases sitting between them. The CDR3 is 13 residues long. Germline CDR1 and CDR2: SGHNT and YYREEE (reference sequence). The CDR3 here is CASSLRGGQTQHF. Written as DNA, the CDR3 is TGTGCCAGCAGTCTCAGGGGAGGCCAGACCCAGCATTTT. Full variable domain (outside the CDR3, taken from reference TRBV5-4 and TRBJ1-5): ETGVTQSPTHLIKTRGQQVTLRCSSQSGHNTVSWYQQALGQGPQFIFQYYREEENGRGNFPPRFSGLQFPNYSSELNVNALELDDSALYLCASSLRGGQTQHFGDGTRLSIL.

This clonotype was counted at least ten times. The gene calls are TRBV11-2 and TRBJ1-2, with D uncertain. This CDR3 has 15 residues. The V end lost 5 bases, the J end lost 1 base, and 14 bases lay between the germline ends. Germline V gene lookup returns CDR1 SGHAT and CDR2 FQNNGV. The CDR3 spells CASSPQTTSNYGYTF. Written as DNA, the CDR3 is TGTGCCAGCAGCCCACAAACGACAAGTAACTATGGCTACACCTTC.

There are many counts of this clonotype. This chain connects TRBV12-3 or TRBV12-4 to TRBJ1-2, with no clear D. V was pared by 7 bases and J by 8 bases, with 17 bases between. The CDR3 extends over 13 amino acids. CDR3 nucleotides: TGTGCCAGCACCTCCGGAGTCCTGTCGGGCTACACCTTC. Amino acids: CASTSGVLSGYTF.

The chain is built from TRBV7-9 and TRBJ1-1; 7 bases are a match to TRBD1. CDR3 length equals 13 residues. Germline CDR1 is SEHNR and CDR2 is FQNEAQ (reference sequence). Trimming removed 7 bases from V and 3 bases from J; junction bases left unmatched: 5. CDR3 nucleotides: TGTGCCAGCACGATACAGGGGTACACTGAAGCTTTCTTT. Translating gives CASTIQGYTEAFF.

Comment on this clonotype: A read error may account for a junction end that differs from germline. The CDR3 is CAISESFNSPLHF. As DNA, the CDR3 is TGTGCCATCAGTGAGTCCTTTAATTCACCCCTCCACTTT. This chain uses TRBV10-3 with TRBJ1-6; D gene uncertain. Germline V gives CDR1 ENHRY, CDR2 SYGVKD. The CDR3 is 13 residues long.

Many counts were recorded for this clonotype. The chain joins TRBV20-1 to TRBJ1-6; D ambiguous. CDR1 DFQATT and CDR2 SNEGSKA come from the germline V gene (reference sequence). With 3 bases removed from V and 8 bases from J, the gap between germline ends came to 11 bases. The CDR3 has 13 amino acids. In DNA form, the CDR3 reads TGCAGTGCTAGGGTAGGGAGGGATTCACCCCTCCACTTT. The encoded protein is CSARVGRDSPLHF.

This clonotype was counted between two and nine times. The rearrangement joins TRBV7-3 to TRBJ1-1, with D unclear. The germline V gene has CDR1 SGHTA and CDR2 FQGTGA. The CDR3 is 13 residues long. The V end lost 0 bases, the J end lost 4 bases, and 6 bases lay between the germline ends. The CDR3 nucleotides read TGTGCCAGCAGCTTAACGTTCTTCACTGAAGCTTTCTTT. The encoded protein is CASSLTFFTEAFF.

This clonotype was seen only once. At one end the junction does not follow the germline gene, possibly because of a read error. The chain uses TRBV19 and TRBJ2-7; 7 bases line up with TRBD1. There are 17 residues in the CDR3. CDR1 is LNHDA and CDR2 is SQIVND in the germline V gene (reference sequence). Here the CDR3 DNA reads TGCGCCAGTAGTGACGCCCCCGGGACAGCGAACTCCTACGAGCAGTACTTC. It specifies CASSDAPGTANSYEQYF.

This clonotype was seen ten or more times. This chain links TRBV10-2 with TRBJ2-1; 9 bases are a match to TRBD2. CDR3 length: 13 residues. Germline V lookup: CDR1 WSHSY, CDR2 SAAADI. Trimming cost V 6 bases and J 4 bases; bases outside gene matches: 1. DNA for the CDR3: TGCGCCAGCAGGCGGGGGGGATACAATGAGCAGTTCTTC. Translated: CASRRGGYNEQFF.

Ten or more counts support this clonotype. The chain carries TRBV15 and TRBJ1-1; perhaps TRBD1 as D (6 bases). CDR3 length equals 17 residues. CDR1 is LNHNV and CDR2 is YYDKDF in the germline V gene (reference sequence). Trimming left V 0 bases short and J 0 bases short, with 14 bases between. CDR3 loop: CATSRDRGGAMNTEAFF. CDR3 nucleotide sequence: TGTGCCACCAGCAGAGATCGTGGGGGCGCCATGAACACTGAAGCTTTCTTT.

The chain carries TRBV15 and TRBJ1-1; D is uncertain. Germline V CDR1 and CDR2: LNHNV, YYDKDF (reference sequence). V lost 0 bases and J 1 base, leaving 9 bases between the germline ends. CDR3 length equals 15 residues. The CDR3 nucleotides are TGTGCCACCAGCAGAGATCGGAGGTGGAACACTGAAGCTTTCTTT. This codes for CATSRDRRWNTEAFF.

Ten or more counts support this clonotype. The gene calls are TRBV27 and TRBJ1-6; D remains ambiguous. CDR3 size: 16 residues. CDR1 and CDR2 from the germline V gene are MNHEY and SMNVEV (reference sequence). V was cut by 3 bases and J by 8 bases, with 17 bases left in between. CDR3 coding DNA: TGTGCCAGCAGTTTTGGGAATGGACCAAATCATTCACCCCTCCACTTT. Translated: CASSFGNGPNHSPLHF.

The V gene is TRBV29-1, the J gene TRBJ1-5, with 11 bases matching TRBD1. The V gene end was trimmed by 7 bases and the J gene end by 6 bases; junction bases not matched to a gene: 5. The CDR3 spans 13 residues. CDR1 and CDR2 from the germline V gene are SQVTM and ANQGSEA. The CDR3 DNA is TGCAGCGCTGGACAGGGGGCAGGTCAGCCCCAGCATTTT. Its protein product is CSAGQGAGQPQHF.

The chain joins TRBV5-1 to TRBJ1-6; D call uncertain. Germline-derived CDR1 and CDR2 are SGHRS and YFSETQ. The V and J ends lost 4 bases and 9 bases respectively, with 11 bases between them. The CDR3 has 13 amino acids. The CDR3 loop reads CASSVRETSPLHF. The CDR3, as DNA: TGCGCCAGCAGCGTACGGGAAACTTCACCCCTCCACTTT.

As concerns this clonotype: At one of its ends the junction is not consistent with the germline gene, which may arise from a read error. This chain connects TRBV29-1 to TRBJ2-1; D uncertain. Germline V gene lookup returns CDR1 SQVTM and CDR2 ANQGSEA. The CDR3 is 11 residues long. CDR3 amino acids: CSVENQDEQFF. The CDR3 DNA reads TGCAGCGTCGAGAACCAGGATGAACAGTTCTTC.

In its sample, this clonotype was seen many times. This chain connects TRBV5-1 to TRBJ2-2; D not resolved. This CDR3 has 15 amino acids. Trimming cost V 0 bases and J 1 base, with 7 bases left between them. Germline CDR1 and CDR2: SGHRS and YFSETQ. The CDR3 nucleotides are TGCGCCAGCAGCTTGGGGACCGGGAACACCGGGGAGCTGTTTTTT. It yields the protein CASSLGTGNTGELFF.

This clonotype came up a few times. One junction end does not reproduce the germline sequence, and a read error may be involved. The genes are TRBV27 and TRBJ1-3, with D possibly being TRBD1 (5 bases). Germline V gives CDR1 MNHEY, CDR2 SMNVEV (reference sequence). CDR3 length: 14 amino acids. For the CDR3, the DNA is TGTGCCAGCAGTCTATCCGGGACGTCGAACACCATATATTTT. It specifies CASSLSGTSNTIYF.

This clonotype was detected many times. CDR3 coding DNA: TGTGCCAGCAGTGAGTTGAGCAGGAACACTGAAGCTTTCTTT. This codes for CASSELSRNTEAFF. The chain joins TRBV2 to TRBJ1-1; no clear D gene. The CDR3 covers 14 residues. V lost 3 bases and J 1 base, leaving 9 bases between the germline ends. The germline V gene encodes CDR1 SNHLY and CDR2 FYNNEI.

The chain recombines TRBV2 with TRBJ1-1; 11 nucleotides align to TRBD1. The CDR3 is 13 amino acids. The V segment lost 9 bases and the J segment 6 bases; nucleotides outside the gene matches: 6. CDR1 and CDR2 (germline): SNHLY, FYNNEI. This chain's CDR3 is CASGQGASAEAFF. The CDR3 region has the DNA TGTGCCAGTGGACAGGGGGCATCAGCTGAAGCTTTCTTT.

In this sample, this clonotype turned up many times. The rearrangement uses TRBV9 and TRBJ2-2; D remains ambiguous. Germline V CDR1 and CDR2: SGDLS, YYNGEE. The CDR3 loop spans 13 amino acids. V lost 4 bases and J lost 1, with 5 bases in between. The DNA for the CDR3 is TGTGCCAGCAGCAGGCAGAACACCGGGGAGCTGTTTTTT. Its translation is CASSRQNTGELFF.

Ten or more counts support this clonotype. V gene TRBV7-2 combines with J gene TRBJ1-1; tentatively, D is TRBD1 (5 bases). Trimming removed 2 bases from V and 2 bases from J, with 18 bases in between. Germline V gives CDR1 SGHTA, CDR2 FQGNSA. The CDR3 sequence is 17 residues long. The CDR3, as DNA: TGTGCCAGCAGCTTAAGGGGAAGGGCGACGGGTAACACTGAAGCTTTCTTT. Its translation is CASSLRGRATGNTEAFF.

This clonotype was recorded once. V and J are TRBV2 and TRBJ1-2; D not certain. Deletions cut 6 bases from V and 4 bases from J, with 9 bases between. Germline CDR1 reads SNHLY; CDR2 reads FYNNEI. This CDR3 region has 12 residues. Written as DNA, the CDR3 is TGTGCCAGCAGGACCCCACCCTATGGCTACACCTTC. Translating gives CASRTPPYGYTF.